Sequencing of this TCR beta chain was carried out in a study of shared clonotypes between healthy human individuals. Some clones are missing from TCRdb's copy, which holds only in-frame ones; the method was immunoSEQ multiplex PCR. The data hold roughly 2 million clones, with roughly 95% observed a single time. This TCR was recovered from a man younger than 35 in good health. The sequenced sample was naive CD4+ T cells sorted from blood. This sample's subset: CD45RA+ positively selected.

CDR3 sequence reads: CASSYLGLAEGEQFF. CDR3 nucleotide sequence: TGTGCCAGCAGTTACCTGGGACTAGCGGAGGGTGAGCAGTTCTTC. This sequence joins TRBV6-5 and TRBJ2-1, with 11 bases lining up with TRBD2. The CDR3 is 15 residues long. The germline V gene encodes CDR1 MNHEY and CDR2 SVGAGI. The trim removed 2 bases at V and 9 bases at J, leaving 6 bases unmatched.